This T cell receptor beta chain was sequenced in a study of blood T cell repertoires in COVID-19. About the research overall: Donors in the United States, Italy and Spain gave samples during acute or convalescent COVID-19. Nucleic acid was either cDNA or gDNA, and it came from T cells, B-cell-depleted T cells, or PBMCs.

Original data processing: Estimation of nucleated cell counts was performed using reference gene primer amplification. TCRdb's table, derived via immunoSEQ multiplex PCR, lists solely in-frame clones and lacks some. The V and J calls and clone size were taken over from that table, and D and trimming were inferred from the DNA. The sample lists around 130,000 clones; roughly 80% were seen once. The CDR3 covers 13 residues. CDR1 and CDR2 from the germline V gene are MNHEY and SVGEGT. The V end lost 4 bases, the J end lost 3 bases, and 9 bases lay between the germline ends. Sample: peripheral blood. The chain combines TRBV6-2 or TRBV6-3 with TRBJ1-2; D is uncertain. This TCR was sampled from a woman aged 55-70 years with acute or convalescent COVID-19. CDR3 DNA: TGTGCCAGCAGTTTGTGGGGAGACTATGGCTACACCTTC. Amino acids: CASSLWGDYGYTF.